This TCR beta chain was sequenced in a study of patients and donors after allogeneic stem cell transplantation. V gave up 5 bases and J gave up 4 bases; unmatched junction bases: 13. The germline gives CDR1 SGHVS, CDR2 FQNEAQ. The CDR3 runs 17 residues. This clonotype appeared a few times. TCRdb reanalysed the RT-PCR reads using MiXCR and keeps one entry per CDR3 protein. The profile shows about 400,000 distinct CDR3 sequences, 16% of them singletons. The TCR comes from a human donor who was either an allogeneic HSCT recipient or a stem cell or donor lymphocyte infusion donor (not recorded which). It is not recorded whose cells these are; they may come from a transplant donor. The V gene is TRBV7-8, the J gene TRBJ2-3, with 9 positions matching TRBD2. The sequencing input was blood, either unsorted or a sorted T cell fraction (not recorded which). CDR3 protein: CASSQGGLAGFSDTQYF. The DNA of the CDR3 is TGTGCCAGCAGCCAAGGGGGGCTAGCGGGGTTCTCAGATACGCAGTATTTT.